One sample yielded the 12 T cell receptor beta chains listed below, sequenced in a study of T-cell memory formation after mild COVID-19. MiXCR, run by TCRdb on the 5' RACE reads, gives a single entry per CDR3 protein. This sample yields approximately 190,000 distinct CDR3 sequences, of which 15% to 20% are seen a single time; roughly 2.4% belongs to the top ten. Sequencing was carried out using PBMCs or a T cell subset sorted from them (not recorded which). The receptors come from an adult woman who had mild COVID-19 (a few samples of this study predate the infection). Cell type and time point are not known.

The genes are TRBV5-4 and TRBJ1-2, with a tentative D call TRBD1 (5 bases). Germline V gene sequence: CDR1 SGHNT, CDR2 YYREEE (reference sequence). The CDR3 loop spans 12 amino acids. Trimming shortened V by 2 bases and J by 6 bases, and 8 bases separated the two germline ends. The CDR3 nucleotides are TGTGCCAGCAGCTTATCAGGGAATGGCTACACCTTC. It specifies CASSLSGNGYTF.

The rearrangement links TRBV7-2 to TRBJ2-1; D might be TRBD2 (6 bases). The germline V gene encodes CDR1 SGHTA and CDR2 FQGNSA. The CDR3 totals 16 residues. V lost 4 bases and J lost 14, with 27 bases in between. CDR3 sequence (DNA): TGTGCCAGCAGCTCGTCCGGGACTTTTAGACAGACGGGGGAGTTCTTC. Amino acid sequence: CASSSSGTFRQTGEFF.

The rearrangement joins TRBV11-2 to TRBJ1-6; a weak D match, TRBD1 (6 bases). CDR1 and CDR2 (germline): SGHAT, FQNNGV. V gave up 3 bases and J gave up 1 base, with 7 bases separating them. The CDR3 covers 15 residues. This CDR3 reads CASSFRGSYNSPLHF. CDR3 in DNA: TGTGCCAGCAGCTTCAGGGGATCCTATAATTCACCCCTCCACTTT. The entire variable domain, with the rest obtained from reference TRBV11-2 and TRBJ1-6, is as follows: EAGVAQSPRYKIIEKRQSVAFWCNPISGHATLYWYQQILGQGPKLLIQFQNNGVVDDSQLPKDRFSAERLKGVDSTLKIQPAKLEDSAVYLCASSFRGSYNSPLHFGNGTRLTVT.

The chain has TRBV29-1 and TRBJ1-2; D is uncertain. The germline V gene has CDR1 SQVTM and CDR2 ANQGSEA. This CDR3 comprises 10 residues. Trimming removed 3 bases at V and 6 bases at J, with 5 bases between. The chain's CDR3 is CSVDYDGYTF. The CDR3 DNA reads TGCAGCGTTGATTACGATGGCTACACCTTC.

This clonotype was detected many times. This chain links TRBV7-9 with TRBJ1-2, with a tentative D call TRBD1 (6 bases). Germline V gene lookup returns CDR1 SEHNR and CDR2 FQNEAQ (reference sequence). Trimming removed 0 bases from V and 4 bases from J, with 12 bases in between. The CDR3 consists of 15 residues. CDR3 bases: TGTGCCAGCAGCTTAGCCGGGGCAGGGGCCTATGGCTACACCTTC. Its translation: CASSLAGAGAYGYTF.

This chain joins TRBV5-1 and TRBJ2-1; D might be TRBD1 (6 bases). Trimming removed 4 bases at V and 5 bases at J, with 16 bases between. The CDR3 is made up of 15 amino acids. Germline loops: CDR1 SGHRS, CDR2 YFSETQ. The CDR3: CASSRDPGQNNEQFF. The CDR3 DNA reads TGCGCCAGCAGCAGAGACCCCGGACAGAACAATGAGCAGTTCTTC.

V usage is TRBV7-3 and J usage is TRBJ1-1; D is unclear. The germline V gene encodes CDR1 SGHTA and CDR2 FQGTGA. V was pared by 2 bases and J by 1 base, with 11 bases between. This CDR3 is 15 amino acids long. The CDR3 reads CASSLLARTNTEAFF. In DNA form, the CDR3 reads TGTGCCAGCAGCTTATTAGCTAGGACGAACACTGAAGCTTTCTTT.

The rearrangement links TRBV10-3 to TRBJ2-7; D is uncertain. Germline assignment: CDR1 ENHRY and CDR2 SYGVKD. This CDR3 is built from 12 residues. V lost 3 bases, J lost 2 bases, and 5 bases lay in between. CDR3 sequence reads: CAISDTTYEQYF. Here the CDR3 DNA reads TGTGCCATCAGTGACACAACCTACGAGCAGTACTTC.

The CDR3 nucleotides are TGCGCCAGCAGGATAAGGGGCGGCAGCTCCTACGAGCAGTACTTC. Protein sequence: CASRIRGGSSYEQYF. The chain couples TRBV5-1 to TRBJ2-7, with D possibly being TRBD1 (5 bases). The V end was cut by 5 bases, the J end by 0 bases, with 15 bases between. Germline V CDR1 and CDR2: SGHRS, YFSETQ. The CDR3 spans 15 residues.

This sequence joins TRBV5-1 and TRBJ2-1; D is perhaps TRBD1 (6 bases). V was trimmed by 4 bases and J by 1 base, leaving 21 bases between them. Germline values: CDR1 SGHRS, CDR2 YFSETQ. CDR3 length: 18 residues. The CDR3 is CASSIKPPGVSSYNEQFF. CDR3 DNA: TGCGCCAGCAGCATAAAACCCCCAGGGGTCAGTTCCTACAATGAGCAGTTCTTC.

V usage is TRBV12-3 or TRBV12-4 and J usage is TRBJ1-1; TRBD1 aligns across 10 bases. With V trimmed by 5 bases and J by 10 bases, 13 bases remained unmatched. There are 15 residues in the CDR3. CDR3 residues: CASSPMPGQGRGAFF. CDR3 in DNA: TGTGCCAGCAGTCCGATGCCGGGACAGGGGCGTGGAGCTTTCTTT.

The V and J genes are TRBV9 and TRBJ2-7, with 8 bases lining up with TRBD2. Germline V gene sequence: CDR1 SGDLS, CDR2 YYNGEE. The junction had 7 bases not matched to a gene; V was cut back by 0 bases and J by 5 bases. The CDR3 has 15 amino acids. Here the CDR3 reads CASSVGQAGGNEQYF. The CDR3 DNA is TGTGCCAGCAGCGTAGGTCAGGCGGGGGGAAACGAGCAGTACTTC.